This TCR beta chain was profiled in a study of blood T cell repertoires in COVID-19. For the study at large: Researchers got acute and convalescent COVID-19 samples from the United States, Italy and Spain. PBMCs, B-cell-depleted T cells, or T cells were the source of the cDNA or gDNA that made up the material.

Per the original methods: Estimation of nucleated cell counts was performed using reference gene primer amplification. Assay used: immunoSEQ multiplex PCR; TCRdb lists only in-frame clones, some missing. V, J and clone size were drawn from that table, and D and trimming were deduced from the DNA. The sample shows roughly 79,000 clones, roughly 82% of them seen only once. This CDR3 has 14 residues. V was cut by 0 bases and J by 3 bases, with 7 bases left in between. The germline V gene encodes CDR1 SGHNT and CDR2 YENEEA. Source material: peripheral blood. The V call is TRBV11-3, the J call TRBJ2-3; tentative D call: TRBD2 (5 bases). The source of this sequence is a human donor in a cohort sampled during active COVID-19. CDR3 protein: CASSLDPGTDTQYF. CDR3 bases: TGTGCCAGCAGCTTAGATCCGGGAACAGATACGCAGTATTTT. The full variable domain, in which reference TRBV11-3 and TRBJ2-3 provide the parts outside the CDR3, is EAGVVQSPRYKIIEKKQPVAFWCNPISGHNTLYWYLQNLGQGPELLIRYENEEAVDDSQLPKDRFSAERLKGVDSTLKIQPAELGDSAVYLCASSLDPGTDTQYFGPGTRLTVL.